The 22 T cell receptor beta chains listed next were all sequenced from one sample in a study of blood T cell repertoires in COVID-19. Using immunoSEQ multiplex PCR, the repertoire was profiled, and TCRdb retains in-frame clones only, with some absent. Counted here are some 60,000 clones, around 81% occurring once; the ten biggest clones make up 25% to 30%. Material: peripheral blood. The receptors originated from a woman of 80 years or more with active or convalescent COVID-19.

The chain combines TRBV28 with TRBJ1-2, with a tentative D call TRBD1 (6 bases). The CDR3 is made up of 14 amino acids. V lost 3 bases to trimming and J lost 5 bases, with 13 bases between them. From germline, CDR1 is MDHEN and CDR2 SYDVKM. The CDR3 reads CASSFLRDIYGYTF. As DNA, the CDR3 is TGTGCCAGCAGTTTCCTCCGGGACATTTATGGCTACACCTTC.

This rearrangement joins TRBV12-3 or TRBV12-4 to TRBJ1-5; TRBD1 matches 8 bases. V trimming: 7 bases; J trimming: 6 bases; junction bases outside the gene matches: 5. The CDR3 spans 13 residues. Here the CDR3 DNA reads TGTGCCAGCACCGACAGGGGAGTTCAGCCCCAGCATTTT. Translation gives CASTDRGVQPQHF.

J is TRBJ1-1 and V is TRBV5-4, with D possibly TRBD1 on 5 matching bases. The germline V gene encodes CDR1 SGHNT and CDR2 YYREEE (reference sequence). The V end was cut by 6 bases, the J end by 4 bases, with 13 bases between. This CDR3 is built from 13 residues. The CDR3 is CASISTTATEAFF. In DNA form, the CDR3 reads TGTGCCAGCATTTCTACGACAGCCACTGAAGCTTTCTTT.

This clone has more than one count but fewer than ten. The V and J genes are TRBV4-1 and TRBJ2-1; the D is unclear. V lost 1 base to trimming and J lost 10 bases, with 11 bases between them. The CDR3 is 13 residues long. Germline loops: CDR1 MGHRA, CDR2 YSYEKL. The CDR3 loop is CASSQANLDEQFF. The CDR3 DNA sequence: TGCGCCAGCAGCCAAGCGAACCTAGACGAGCAGTTCTTC.

The gene calls are TRBV25-1 and TRBJ1-1, with 7 nucleotides matching TRBD1. CDR3 length: 15 residues. Germline V gene lookup returns CDR1 MGHDK and CDR2 SYGVNS. Trimming at V came to 5 bases and at J to 6 bases, leaving 12 bases not matched to a gene. The chain's CDR3 is CASSNSLGQIPEAFF. DNA of the CDR3: TGTGCCAGCAGTAACAGTCTGGGACAGATCCCTGAAGCTTTCTTT.

This chain uses TRBV18 with TRBJ1-6; 7 bases align to TRBD1. The CDR3 is 15 residues long. The ends lost 1 base at V and 3 bases at J; junction bases unmatched: 0. Germline V gene lookup returns CDR1 KGHSH and CDR2 LQKENI. CDR3 coding DNA: TGTGCCAGCTCACCACGGGACAGCTATAATTCACCCCTCCACTTT. It yields the protein CASSPRDSYNSPLHF.

The rearrangement uses TRBV28 and TRBJ1-2, with 10 bases fitting TRBD1. From germline, CDR1 is MDHEN and CDR2 SYDVKM. Losses at the gene ends were 4 bases for V and 2 bases for J; bases not matched to a gene: 16. This CDR3 region has 19 residues. The CDR3 sequence: CASSSTGELTGGKNYGYTF. CDR3 in DNA: TGTGCCAGCAGTTCTACCGGGGAACTGACAGGGGGCAAAAACTATGGCTACACCTTC.

V and J are TRBV19 and TRBJ2-5; TRBD1 matches 8 bases. The V segment lost 1 base and the J segment 7 bases; nucleotides outside the gene matches: 2. Germline V gene sequence: CDR1 LNHDA, CDR2 SQIVND (reference sequence). The CDR3 sequence is 13 residues long. This chain's CDR3 is CASSIGQGMTQYF. CDR3 bases: TGTGCCAGTAGTATAGGACAGGGGATGACCCAGTACTTC.

This sequence joins TRBV5-4 and TRBJ1-6; D may be TRBD1 (5 bases). Deletions cut 0 bases from V and 3 bases from J, with 10 bases between. The CDR3 loop spans 16 amino acids. Germline loops: CDR1 SGHNT, CDR2 YYREEE (reference sequence). CDR3 sequence: CASSLEGDRYNSPLHF. As DNA, the CDR3 is TGTGCCAGCAGCTTGGAAGGGGATCGCTATAATTCACCCCTCCACTTT. Together with reference TRBV5-4 and TRBJ1-6, the CDR3 gives the full variable domain: ETGVTQSPTHLIKTRGQQVTLRCSSQSGHNTVSWYQQALGQGPQFIFQYYREEENGRGNFPPRFSGLQFPNYSSELNVNALELDDSALYLCASSLEGDRYNSPLHFGNGTRLTVT.

The chain carries TRBV4-3 and TRBJ1-2; 9 bases map to TRBD1. Germline-derived CDR1 and CDR2 are LGHNA and YSLEER. With V trimmed by 4 bases and J by 4 bases, 10 bases remained unmatched. The CDR3 sequence is 16 residues long. CDR3 protein: CASSPGGTGSFYGYTF. The CDR3 DNA follows: TGCGCCAGCAGCCCCGGAGGGACAGGGTCTTTCTATGGCTACACCTTC.

The chain links TRBV10-3 to TRBJ2-2; TRBD2 matches 9 bases. V lost 4 bases and J lost 4; bases outside the gene matches: 7. This CDR3 has 16 amino acids. Germline-derived CDR1 and CDR2 are ENHRY and SYGVKD. CDR3: CAISARGGQGTGELFF. As DNA, the CDR3 is TGTGCCATCAGTGCGCGGGGGGGCCAGGGCACCGGGGAGCTGTTTTTT.

The chain carries TRBV9 and TRBJ1-4; the D gene is possibly TRBD1 (6 bases). Trimming took off 7 bases at V and 4 bases at J, with 8 bases between the two ends. Germline assignment: CDR1 SGDLS and CDR2 YYNGEE. The CDR3 covers 12 residues. CDR3 in DNA: TGTGCCAGCGGACAGTTTAATGAAAAACTGTTTTTT. As protein: CASGQFNEKLFF.

The V gene is TRBV28, the J gene TRBJ1-4, with TRBD1 as a possible D gene (5 bases). Between the trimmed V and J ends, which lost 6 bases and 2 bases, there was a span of 16 bases. Germline V gives CDR1 MDHEN, CDR2 SYDVKM. This CDR3 is 16 amino acids long. The CDR3, as DNA: TGTGCCAGCAGACCGGGGGGGGTGAATACTAATGAAAAACTGTTTTTT. Encoded protein: CASRPGGVNTNEKLFF.

The gene calls are TRBV5-1 and TRBJ1-1; D unresolved. This CDR3 has 14 residues. Trimming stripped 4 bases from V and 2 bases from J, with 12 bases between. Per germline, CDR1 SGHRS and CDR2 YFSETQ. The DNA of the CDR3 is TGCGCCAGCAGCGGCGGACTGACTAACACTGAAGCTTTCTTT. The encoded protein is CASSGGLTNTEAFF.

The V call is TRBV19, the J call TRBJ1-1, with D unresolved. The CDR3 runs to 13 residues. The germline CDR1 and CDR2 sequences are LNHDA and SQIVND (reference sequence). V lost 5 bases and J 4 bases, leaving 11 bases between the germline ends. CDR3 sequence (DNA): TGTGCCAGTAGTGGAGTCGGTGGCACTGAAGCTTTCTTT. The encoded protein is CASSGVGGTEAFF.

The chain joins TRBV7-2 to TRBJ1-1; 7 bases fit TRBD1. Germline assignment: CDR1 SGHTA and CDR2 FQGNSA. This CDR3 spans 14 amino acids. The V segment lost 6 bases and the J segment 6 bases; nucleotides outside the gene matches: 10. CDR3 coding DNA: TGTGCCAGCAGTTATATCACAGGGGCGGCTGAAGCTTTCTTT. This codes for CASSYITGAAEAFF.

The genes are TRBV29-1 and TRBJ1-2, with TRBD1 identical over 7 bases. This CDR3 region has 11 residues. Germline CDR1 and CDR2: SQVTM and ANQGSEA. Trimming cost V 7 bases and J 7 bases; bases outside gene matches: 6. The CDR3 loop reads CSASTGSGYTF. The CDR3 nucleotides are TGCAGCGCTTCGACAGGGTCTGGCTACACCTTC.

The chain is built from TRBV2 and TRBJ1-5, with 11 bases matching TRBD1. Germline CDR1 SNHLY, CDR2 FYNNEI. This CDR3 has 14 residues. Trimming removed 6 bases from V and 7 bases from J; junction bases left unmatched: 5. DNA of the CDR3: TGTGCCAGCAGCGGGACAGGGGGTTGGCAGCCCCAGCATTTT. Translating it yields CASSGTGGWQPQHF.

The chain uses TRBV28 and TRBJ2-1, with TRBD2 as a possible D gene (7 bases). The CDR3 is made up of 14 amino acids. Trimming shortened V by 8 bases and J by 4 bases, and 15 bases separated the two germline ends. Germline loops: CDR1 MDHEN, CDR2 SYDVKM. CDR3: CASHGGGGYNEQFF. The DNA of the CDR3 is TGTGCCAGCCATGGGGGCGGGGGATACAATGAGCAGTTCTTC.

The chain uses TRBV4-3 and TRBJ1-2; 12 bases map to TRBD1. Losses at the gene ends were 4 bases for V and 8 bases for J; bases not matched to a gene: 8. Germline CDR1 is LGHNA and CDR2 is YSLEER. The CDR3 has 15 residues. CDR3: CASSLLGQGAEGYTF. CDR3 DNA: TGCGCCAGCAGCCTGTTGGGACAGGGGGCCGAAGGCTACACCTTC.

This clone was detected many times. The rearrangement uses TRBV4-2 and TRBJ1-5, with D perhaps matching TRBD1 (6 bases). The V and J ends lost 4 bases and 5 bases respectively, with 18 bases between them. This CDR3 region has 16 residues. Germline V gene lookup returns CDR1 LGHNA and CDR2 YNFKEQ. CDR3 sequence reads: CASSPRQNRADQPQHF. For the CDR3, the DNA is TGTGCCAGCAGCCCTCGACAGAACAGGGCCGATCAGCCCCAGCATTTT.

This chain uses TRBV5-1 with TRBJ2-1; 7 bases fit TRBD1. Germline assignment: CDR1 SGHRS and CDR2 YFSETQ. This CDR3 is 15 amino acids long. After removal of 0 bases from V and 9 bases from J, the junction contained 9 bases not matched to a gene. In DNA form, the CDR3 reads TGCGCCAGCAGCTTGGAAGTAGCAGGGGGTCCTGAGCAGTTCTTC. It encodes CASSLEVAGGPEQFF. The whole variable domain, filled in from reference TRBV5-1 and TRBJ2-1, reads KAGVTQTPRYLIKTRGQQVTLSCSPISGHRSVSWYQQTPGQGLQFLFEYFSETQRNKGNFPGRFSGRQFSNSRSEMNVSTLELGDSALYLCASSLEVAGGPEQFFGPGTRLTVL.